This T cell receptor (beta chain) was retrieved from a study of T cell changes during pregnancy in multiple sclerosis. Clones were sequenced by immunoSEQ multiplex PCR, and TCRdb holds only the in-frame ones, with some missing. The sample yields tens of thousands of clones, about 90% seen once. The CDR3 is made up of 15 amino acids. V was clipped by 4 bases and J by 0 bases, with 9 bases between them. In germline, CDR1 is KGHSH, CDR2 LQKENI. Source: peripheral blood, taken in the second trimester of pregnancy. This chain joins TRBV18 and TRBJ2-2, with D tentatively TRBD1 (6 bases). The sequence was obtained from a female donor in good health, enrolled as a control in a pregnancy study. DNA for the CDR3: TGTGCCAGCTCACTCACAGGGCCGAACACCGGGGAGCTGTTTTTT. Translated, it gives CASSLTGPNTGELFF.